Presented here are 24 T cell receptor beta chains from one specimen sequenced in a study of T-cell memory formation after mild COVID-19. TCRdb used MiXCR to reprocess the 5' RACE reads, holding one entry per CDR3 protein. The table lists under 150,000 distinct CDR3 sequences, around a fifth of them singletons. Specimen: PBMCs or a T cell subset sorted from them (not recorded which). The receptors originated from a man aged 18-30 years who had mild COVID-19 (a few samples of this study predate the infection). Cell type and time point are not known.

The chain couples TRBV5-5 to TRBJ2-3; TRBD2 aligns across 13 bases. With 1 base clipped from V and 4 bases from J, the junction kept 3 bases outside the gene matches. CDR3 length: 16 residues. CDR1 is SGHKS and CDR2 is YYEKEE in the germline V gene (reference sequence). In DNA form, the CDR3 reads TGTGCCAGCAGCTTGCGACTAGCGGGGGGCGCAGATACGCAGTATTTT. Translated, it gives CASSLRLAGGADTQYF.

This chain links TRBV4-3 with TRBJ2-7; D unclear. In germline, CDR1 is LGHNA, CDR2 YSLEER. The CDR3 covers 14 residues. V was shortened by 0 bases and J by 4 bases, with 10 bases between the two germline ends. The DNA of the CDR3 is TGCGCCAGCAGCCAAGATCGTCAGCCGTACGAGCAGTACTTC. Residues: CASSQDRQPYEQYF.

This sequence joins TRBV5-6 and TRBJ2-5; D remains unclear. The length of the CDR3 is 16 residues. With 0 bases removed from V and 1 base from J, the gap between germline ends came to 13 bases. CDR1 and CDR2 (germline): SGHDT, YYEEEE. Here the CDR3 DNA reads TGTGCCAGCAGCTTGGTAGGTGGGGTGCTCCAAGAGACCCAGTACTTC. It specifies CASSLVGGVLQETQYF. Supplemented by reference TRBV5-6 and TRBJ2-5, the full variable domain reads DAGVTQSPTHLIKTRGQQVTLRCSPKSGHDTVSWYQQALGQGPQFIFQYYEEEERQRGNFPDRFSGHQFPNYSSELNVNALLLGDSALYLCASSLVGGVLQETQYFGPGTRLLVL.

This chain connects TRBV7-9 to TRBJ2-5; no clear D. Germline V lookup: CDR1 SEHNR, CDR2 FQNEAQ (reference sequence). The CDR3 is 13 amino acids. V lost 3 bases and J 5 bases, leaving 10 bases between the germline ends. The CDR3 nucleotides read TGTGCCAGCAGCTTTTCGGGTGAGGAGACCCAGTACTTC. Protein sequence: CASSFSGEETQYF.

The chain is built from TRBV13 and TRBJ2-1; D is perhaps TRBD1 (6 bases). V lost 2 bases and J 8 bases, leaving 10 bases between the germline ends. In germline, CDR1 is PRHDT, CDR2 FYEKMQ (reference sequence). The CDR3 totals 13 residues. The CDR3 here is CASSLQGYHEQFF. CDR3 in DNA: TGTGCCAGCAGCTTACAGGGGTACCATGAGCAGTTCTTC.

The chain employs TRBV12-3 or TRBV12-4 and TRBJ1-1; D is unclear. Deletions cut 7 bases from V and 3 bases from J, with 9 bases between. The CDR3 is made up of 12 amino acids. Written as DNA, the CDR3 is TGTGCCAGCACGACGTCGGACACTGAAGCTTTCTTT. It encodes CASTTSDTEAFF.

This clonotype was observed a few times. This chain connects TRBV7-2 to TRBJ2-3; TRBD2 aligns across 13 bases. V lost 8 bases, J lost 4 bases, and 12 bases stayed unmatched. Per germline, CDR1 SGHTA and CDR2 FQGNSA. The CDR3 consists of 17 residues. The CDR3 protein is CASGQGTSGVGADTQYF. The CDR3 DNA follows: TGTGCCAGCGGACAAGGGACTAGCGGGGTGGGAGCAGATACGCAGTATTTT.

The rearrangement uses TRBV2 and TRBJ2-7; 8 bases match TRBD2. The J segment lost 2 bases and the V segment lost 1 base, leaving 10 bases of the junction unmatched. Germline V gives CDR1 SNHLY, CDR2 FYNNEI. The CDR3 sequence is 17 residues long. Here the CDR3 reads CASSEDRGGILAYEQYF. The CDR3 DNA reads as TGTGCCAGCAGTGAAGACCGCGGGGGGATTCTAGCCTACGAGCAGTACTTC.

This clonotype has just a few counts. The CDR3 DNA follows: TGTGCCAGCAGGCGGACTAGCGGGGCAGATACGCAGTATTTT. Its translation is CASRRTSGADTQYF. The rearrangement uses TRBV12-3 or TRBV12-4 and TRBJ2-3; 12 bases match TRBD2. The CDR3 has 14 amino acids. V was pared by 6 bases and J by 4 bases, with 2 bases of the junction left unmatched.

This clonotype appeared a few times. V usage is TRBV11-2 and J usage is TRBJ2-3, with 8 bases matching TRBD2. In germline, CDR1 is SGHAT, CDR2 FQNNGV. With V trimmed by 5 bases and J by 1 base, 11 bases remained unmatched. The CDR3 covers 17 residues. The CDR3 nucleotides are TGTGCCAGCAGCCCTCGCGGGGGGCCTTCTCGCACAGATACGCAGTATTTT. Encoded protein: CASSPRGGPSRTDTQYF. The full variable domain, in which reference TRBV11-2 and TRBJ2-3 provide the parts outside the CDR3, is EAGVAQSPRYKIIEKRQSVAFWCNPISGHATLYWYQQILGQGPKLLIQFQNNGVVDDSQLPKDRFSAERLKGVDSTLKIQPAKLEDSAVYLCASSPRGGPSRTDTQYFGPGTRLTVL.

The chain carries TRBV5-8 and TRBJ2-2; weak D call: TRBD1 (6 bases). The germline V gene encodes CDR1 SGHTS and CDR2 YDEGEE. CDR3 length: 15 residues. Trimming stripped 0 bases from V and 6 bases from J, with 12 bases between. The CDR3 DNA reads as TGTGCCAGCAGCTTGGTGTCAGGGGCTTCCGGGGAGCTGTTTTTT. Protein product: CASSLVSGASGELFF. Supplemented by reference TRBV5-8 and TRBJ2-2, the full variable domain reads EAGVTQSPTHLIKTRGQQATLRCSPISGHTSVYWYQQALGLGLQFLLWYDEGEERNRGNFPPRFSGRQFPNYSSELNVNALELEDSALYLCASSLVSGASGELFFGEGSRLTVL.

The chain joins TRBV4-1 to TRBJ2-3; D tentatively fits TRBD1 or TRBD2 (5 bases each). V lost 0 bases to trimming and J lost 1 base, with 11 bases between them. The length of the CDR3 is 16 residues. Germline CDR1 and CDR2: MGHRA and YSYEKL. The CDR3 bases are TGCGCCAGCAGCCAAGACGGGGCGTTGGGCACAGATACGCAGTATTTT. It codes for CASSQDGALGTDTQYF.

The rearrangement joins TRBV5-1 to TRBJ1-4, with D maybe TRBD1 (5 bases). The CDR3 has 13 amino acids. V lost 0 bases and J lost 11, with 11 bases in between. Germline loops: CDR1 SGHRS, CDR2 YFSETQ. CDR3 sequence (DNA): TGCGCCAGCAGCTTGGTTGGGGGTCGTAAACTGTTTTTT. It specifies CASSLVGGRKLFF.

This clonotype came up a few times. V usage is TRBV3-1 and J usage is TRBJ2-1, with unresolved D. CDR1 and CDR2 from the germline V gene are LGHDT and YNNKEL (reference sequence). The V end was cut by 0 bases, the J end by 6 bases, with 9 bases between. This CDR3 has 14 residues. The CDR3 DNA is TGTGCCAGCAGCCAAGATGTACCCGTCAATGAGCAGTTCTTC. Amino acid sequence: CASSQDVPVNEQFF.

The rearrangement links TRBV6-2 or TRBV6-3 to TRBJ2-7, with D possibly called TRBD1 or TRBD2 (5 bases each). The CDR3 runs to 18 residues. Trimming left V 6 bases short and J 0 bases short, with 24 bases between. Germline V gives CDR1 MNHEY, CDR2 SVGEGT. CDR3 in DNA: TGTGCCAGCAGCTATCGTCCGGGGACGATGATTAGCTCCTACGAGCAGTACGTC. It encodes CASSYRPGTMISSYEQYV.

The genes are TRBV5-1 and TRBJ2-1, with 13 bases that match TRBD2. This CDR3 is 15 amino acids long. The V gene's germline CDR1 is SGHRS and CDR2 YFSETQ. With 0 bases clipped from V and 8 bases from J, the junction kept 2 bases outside the gene matches. This chain's CDR3 is CASSLGTSGGDEQFF. CDR3 nucleotides: TGCGCCAGCAGCTTGGGTACTAGCGGGGGGGATGAGCAGTTCTTC. The full variable domain, completed using reference TRBV5-1 and TRBJ2-1, is KAGVTQTPRYLIKTRGQQVTLSCSPISGHRSVSWYQQTPGQGLQFLFEYFSETQRNKGNFPGRFSGRQFSNSRSEMNVSTLELGDSALYLCASSLGTSGGDEQFFGPGTRLTVL.

In this sample, this clonotype turned up a few times. The rearrangement links TRBV6-2 or TRBV6-3 to TRBJ1-5; D is unclear. With 2 bases removed from V and 1 base from J, the gap between germline ends came to 9 bases. The CDR3 is 15 residues long. Germline CDR1 and CDR2: MNHEY and SVGEGT. CDR3 nucleotide sequence: TGTGCCAGCAGTTACAGCTCGGTAAGCAATCAGCCCCAGCATTTT. Its protein product is CASSYSSVSNQPQHF.

This clonotype was found a few times. This sequence joins TRBV4-3 and TRBJ1-2, with 8 bases that match TRBD1. V lost 4 bases, J lost 0 bases, and 10 bases stayed unmatched. This CDR3 has 17 residues. CDR1 is LGHNA, CDR2 YSLEER, per germline. The CDR3 sequence is CASSRTIDRGPNYGYTF. The CDR3 nucleotides are TGCGCCAGCAGCCGTACTATAGACAGGGGCCCTAACTATGGCTACACCTTC.

This clonotype was seen a few times. The chain recombines TRBV7-3 with TRBJ1-2, with a tentative D call TRBD1 (6 bases). The V and J ends lost 5 bases and 8 bases respectively, with 21 bases between them. CDR1 is SGHTA and CDR2 is FQGTGA in the germline V gene. This CDR3 is 15 amino acids long. The CDR3 sequence is CASSPRGPPLPGYTF. The CDR3 nucleotides read TGTGCCAGCAGCCCCAGGGGACCGCCCTTGCCCGGCTACACCTTC.

The V call is TRBV6-5, the J call TRBJ1-2, with D maybe TRBD1 (5 bases). V was trimmed by 5 bases and J by 0 bases, leaving 19 bases between them. The V gene's germline CDR1 is MNHEY and CDR2 SVGAGI. CDR3 length equals 17 residues. The CDR3: CASSQGFPPPANYGYTF. In nucleotides, the CDR3 is TGTGCCAGCAGTCAGGGATTTCCTCCACCAGCTAACTATGGCTACACCTTC.

The chain is built from TRBV24-1 and TRBJ2-2; D remains ambiguous. This CDR3 spans 14 amino acids. CDR1 and CDR2 (germline): KGHDR, SFDVKD. With 4 bases removed from V and 3 bases from J, the gap between germline ends came to 8 bases. CDR3 nucleotides: TGTGCCACCAGTGAGTCAACTCACACCGGGGAGCTGTTTTTT. This gives the protein CATSESTHTGELFF.

The J gene is TRBJ2-7, the V gene TRBV7-9, with D unresolved. CDR1 is SEHNR, CDR2 FQNEAQ, per germline (reference sequence). Trimming took off 4 bases at V and 6 bases at J, with 10 bases between the two ends. The CDR3 spans 12 residues. The CDR3, as DNA: TGTGCCAGCAGCTCTGTTACTGGCGAGCAGTACTTC. It codes for CASSSVTGEQYF.

The chain is built from TRBV6-6 and TRBJ2-2; 9 bases line up with TRBD2. With V trimmed by 6 bases and J by 6 bases, 8 bases remained unmatched. The CDR3 runs to 15 residues. Germline lookup yields CDR1 MNHNY and CDR2 SVGAGI (reference sequence). DNA of the CDR3: TGTGCCAGCAGACAAGCGGGGGGCGAGGCCGGGGAGCTGTTTTTT. It specifies CASRQAGGEAGELFF.

This clonotype has only a few counts. The chain has TRBV19 and TRBJ2-2; TRBD1 matches at 10 bases. Germline CDR1 and CDR2: LNHDA and SQIVND (reference sequence). Trimming cost V 10 bases and J 5 bases; bases outside gene matches: 7. CDR3 length: 14 residues. CDR3 residues: CATSGTGVTGELFF. In DNA form, the CDR3 reads TGTGCCACTTCCGGGACAGGGGTGACCGGGGAGCTGTTTTTT.